The 4 T cell receptor beta chains below were found in one sample sequenced in a study of cytomegalovirus exposure and HLA in healthy donors. PCR was performed using 60 Vbeta and 13 Jbeta primers. Clones were read by immunoSEQ multiplex PCR, and TCRdb kept only the in-frame ones, dropping some. The sample has about 180,000 clones; roughly 75% are singletons. The sequenced sample was PBMCs. Receptors were obtained from a female donor in good health and CMV-seronegative.

This clone was picked up a small number of times. V gene TRBV15 combines with J gene TRBJ1-4; D is unclear. In germline, CDR1 is LNHNV, CDR2 YYDKDF (reference sequence). The V and J ends lost 1 base and 5 bases respectively, with 14 bases between them. The CDR3 consists of 16 residues. The CDR3 loop reads CATSRGGGQRNEKLFF. The CDR3 DNA reads TGTGCCACCAGCAGAGGAGGAGGGCAGAGAAATGAAAAACTGTTTTTT. Based on the CDR3 plus reference TRBV15 and TRBJ1-4, the full variable domain is DAMVIQNPRYQVTQFGKPVTLSCSQTLNHNVMYWYQQKSSQAPKLLFHYYDKDFNNEADTPDNFQSRRPNTSFCFLDIRSPGLGDTAMYLCATSRGGGQRNEKLFFGSGTQLSVL.

The chain uses TRBV28 and TRBJ1-1, with a tentative D call TRBD1 (6 bases). The germline V gene has CDR1 MDHEN and CDR2 SYDVKM. Between the trimmed V and J ends, which lost 0 bases and 8 bases, there was a span of 10 bases. CDR3 size: 13 residues. The CDR3 nucleotides read TGTGCCAGCAGTTTATGGGGAGGGGGGGAAGCTTTCTTT. Protein product: CASSLWGGGEAFF.

The chain has TRBV2 and TRBJ2-2; D is unresolved. The CDR3 sequence is 15 residues long. V was pared by 6 bases and J by 5 bases, with 16 bases between. Germline CDR1 and CDR2: SNHLY and FYNNEI. The CDR3 sequence: CASRVHLRGTGELFF. The CDR3 DNA sequence: TGTGCCAGCAGGGTACACCTCCGAGGAACCGGGGAGCTGTTTTTT.

The V gene is TRBV4-3, the J gene TRBJ1-1; perhaps TRBD1 as D (5 bases). The V gene's germline CDR1 is LGHNA and CDR2 YSLEER. V lost 1 base to trimming and J lost 2 bases, with 11 bases between them. This CDR3 contains 15 residues. The DNA of the CDR3 is TGCGCCAGCAGCCAAGCCAGGACACCCAACACTGAAGCTTTCTTT. Protein product: CASSQARTPNTEAFF.